The 32 T cell receptor beta chains given below trace back to one sample, sequenced in a study of OX40 agonist ivuxolimab in advanced cancers. Measured with immunoSEQ multiplex PCR; TCRdb has only the in-frame clones, and not every one. Here the sample spans about 88,000 clones, roughly 85% being singletons. This specimen consisted of CD4+ or CD8+ T cells sorted from blood, obtained in a trial of the OX40 agonist ivuxolimab. These receptors came from an adult with an advanced solid tumor such as melanoma, head and neck, liver or kidney cancer.

The genes are TRBV7-9 and TRBJ1-6, with TRBD1 as a possible D gene (5 bases). The CDR3 extends over 15 amino acids. V was cut by 7 bases and J by 7 bases, with 17 bases left in between. Germline CDR1 SEHNR, CDR2 FQNEAQ (reference sequence). The CDR3 spells CASNLRDSRNSPLHF. Here the CDR3 DNA reads TGTGCCAGCAACCTCCGGGACTCCCGGAATTCACCCCTCCACTTT.

The rearrangement uses TRBV7-2 and TRBJ2-7, with TRBD2 as a possible D gene (5 bases). Looked up from germline, CDR1 is SGHTA and CDR2 is FQGNSA. V lost 8 bases and J lost 6, with 17 bases in between. The CDR3 runs to 13 residues. The CDR3 here is CASHASGSSEQYF. In nucleotides, the CDR3 is TGTGCCAGCCATGCTTCGGGAAGCTCCGAGCAGTACTTC.

This rearrangement joins TRBV7-6 to TRBJ2-6; D is perhaps TRBD1 or TRBD2 (6 bases each). Per the germline V gene, CDR1 is SGHVS and CDR2 is FNYEAQ. The CDR3 sequence is 16 residues long. V lost 3 bases and J 4 bases, leaving 13 bases between the germline ends. The CDR3 reads CASSFQRGAGANVLTF. The CDR3 DNA sequence: TGTGCCAGCAGCTTTCAAAGGGGGGCCGGGGCCAACGTCCTGACTTTC.

This clone was picked up one time. The V and J genes are TRBV7-3 and TRBJ2-1; 10 bases are a match to TRBD2. Per the germline V gene, CDR1 is SGHTA and CDR2 is FQGTGA. The junction had 9 bases not matched to a gene; V was cut back by 3 bases and J by 13 bases. CDR3 size: 14 residues. CDR3 protein: CASSLGLAGDGQFF. The CDR3 DNA reads as TGTGCCAGCAGCTTGGGGCTAGCGGGGGACGGACAGTTCTTC.

The chain has TRBV28 and TRBJ1-5; possibly TRBD1 for D (5 bases). The CDR3 runs 14 residues. Germline V CDR1 and CDR2: MDHEN, SYDVKM. Trimming pared 3 bases from V and 5 bases from J, leaving 11 bases between. CDR3 sequence: CASSFGQTHQPQHF. DNA of the CDR3: TGTGCCAGCAGTTTCGGACAAACCCATCAGCCCCAGCATTTT.

The V gene is TRBV27, the J gene TRBJ1-6; 7 bases map to TRBD1. The V and J ends lost 6 bases and 7 bases, in that order; junction bases with no gene match: 9. Looked up from germline, CDR1 is MNHEY and CDR2 is SMNVEV (reference sequence). The CDR3 covers 15 residues. This CDR3 is CASSFNRGENSPLHF. CDR3 DNA: TGTGCCAGCAGCTTCAACAGGGGAGAGAATTCACCCCTCCACTTT.

The chain has TRBV9 and TRBJ2-1; possible D gene TRBD2, 5 bases. CDR3 length equals 13 residues. V was shortened by 5 bases and J by 6 bases, with 12 bases between the two germline ends. Per germline, CDR1 SGDLS and CDR2 YYNGEE. This chain's CDR3 is CASSLGGGNEQFF. The CDR3 DNA sequence: TGTGCCAGCAGTCTAGGAGGAGGCAATGAGCAGTTCTTC.

The chain combines TRBV30 with TRBJ1-2, with D unresolved. Per the germline V gene, CDR1 is GTSNPN and CDR2 is SVGIG (reference sequence). Trimming removed 0 bases at V and 2 bases at J, with 7 bases between. The CDR3 totals 13 residues. The CDR3 loop is CAWSVIGNYGYTF. CDR3 sequence (DNA): TGTGCCTGGAGTGTAATAGGGAACTATGGCTACACCTTC.

The V gene is TRBV7-8, the J gene TRBJ1-4; D may be TRBD1 (6 bases). V was trimmed by 1 base and J by 0 bases, leaving 6 bases between them. This CDR3 is built from 15 residues. Germline V gives CDR1 SGHVS, CDR2 FQNEAQ. This chain's CDR3 is CASSLDRATNEKLFF. As DNA, the CDR3 is TGTGCCAGCAGCTTAGACAGGGCAACTAATGAAAAACTGTTTTTT. Full variable domain (remainder filled in from reference TRBV7-8 and TRBJ1-4): GAGVSQSPRYKVAKRGQDVALRCDPISGHVSLFWYQQALGQGPEFLTYFQNEAQLDKSGLPSDRFFAERPEGSVSTLKIQRTQQEDSAVYLCASSLDRATNEKLFFGSGTQLSVL.

This chain connects TRBV10-3 to TRBJ2-2, with D tentatively TRBD1 or TRBD2 (5 bases each). In germline, CDR1 is ENHRY, CDR2 SYGVKD. V gave up 9 bases and J gave up 7 bases, with 15 bases separating them. The CDR3 has 13 amino acids. For the CDR3, the DNA is TGTGCCATAAGGCAGGGAGAGGGCGGGGAGCTGTTTTTT. Protein: CAIRQGEGGELFF.

The chain couples TRBV6-6 to TRBJ2-1; 11 bases line up with TRBD1. Germline CDR1 MNHNY, CDR2 SVGAGI (reference sequence). The CDR3 runs 14 residues. Trimming took 6 bases from V and 8 from J; bases not matched to a gene: 6. CDR3 coding DNA: TGTGCCAGCAGACGGACAGGGGGCTTCTATGAGCAGTTCTTC. Its protein is CASRRTGGFYEQFF.

The chain recombines TRBV6-1 with TRBJ1-2; 8 nucleotides agree with TRBD1. V gave up 6 bases and J gave up 1 base; unmatched junction bases: 1. The germline gives CDR1 MNHNS, CDR2 SASEGT. The CDR3 runs to 13 residues. Written as DNA, the CDR3 is TGTGCCAGCAGCGGACAGGGTAACTATGGCTACACCTTC. Translated: CASSGQGNYGYTF.

This sequence joins TRBV5-4 and TRBJ2-5, with D unclear. CDR1 is SGHNT, CDR2 YYREEE, per germline (reference sequence). This CDR3 is built from 11 residues. Trimming shortened V by 2 bases and J by 2 bases, and 1 base separated the two germline ends. CDR3 coding DNA: TGTGCCAGCAGCTTTCAAGAGACCCAGTACTTC. This translates into CASSFQETQYF.

The count of this clone is one. The chain is built from TRBV9 and TRBJ1-1; D may be TRBD1 (6 bases). CDR1 SGDLS and CDR2 YYNGEE come from the germline V gene. This CDR3 is 13 amino acids long. The V end lost 0 bases, the J end lost 8 bases, and 11 bases lay between the germline ends. In DNA, the CDR3 is TGTGCCAGCAGCGTAGATGGGGGGCGGGAAGCTTTCTTT. Its translation is CASSVDGGREAFF.

The chain employs TRBV18 and TRBJ2-3; 10 bases fit TRBD1. J lost 0 bases, V lost 3 bases, and 9 bases had no gene match. This CDR3 contains 18 residues. The germline gives CDR1 KGHSH, CDR2 LQKENI. CDR3 amino acids: CASSPRDRGVPSTDTQYF. The DNA for the CDR3 is TGTGCCAGCTCACCCAGGGACAGGGGCGTTCCTAGCACAGATACGCAGTATTTT. The entire variable domain, with the rest obtained from reference TRBV18 and TRBJ2-3, is as follows: NAGVMQNPRHLVRRRGQEARLRCSPMKGHSHVYWYRQLPEEGLKFMVYLQKENIIDESGMPKERFSAEFPKEGPSILRIQQVVRGDSAAYFCASSPRDRGVPSTDTQYFGPGTRLTVL.

This chain uses TRBV5-6 with TRBJ2-2, with D uncertain. Germline CDR1 and CDR2: SGHDT and YYEEEE. The CDR3 runs 13 residues. V was clipped by 3 bases and J by 6 bases, with 9 bases between them. CDR3 loop: CASSSGRPGELFF. DNA of the CDR3: TGTGCCAGCAGCTCCGGACGGCCCGGGGAGCTGTTTTTT.

This rearrangement joins TRBV15 to TRBJ2-4, with a tentative D call TRBD2 (6 bases). The CDR3 totals 13 residues. From germline, CDR1 is LNHNV and CDR2 YYDKDF (reference sequence). V lost 3 bases and J 8 bases, leaving 11 bases between the germline ends. CDR3 coding DNA: TGTGCCACCAGCAGTGGAGGGATGGACATTCAGTACTTC. Encoded protein: CATSSGGMDIQYF.

V and J are TRBV19 and TRBJ2-3; D is unresolved. CDR1 is LNHDA and CDR2 is SQIVND in the germline V gene (reference sequence). V shed 3 bases and J shed 1 base, with 11 bases lying between them. The CDR3 has 15 amino acids. For the CDR3, the DNA is TGTGCCAGTAGTATGGTCTCCTCGGGCACAGATACGCAGTATTTT. Translated, it gives CASSMVSSGTDTQYF.

This sequence joins TRBV18 and TRBJ1-1; tentative D call: TRBD1 (5 bases). The CDR3 has 14 amino acids. The germline gives CDR1 KGHSH, CDR2 LQKENI. Trimming left V 2 bases short and J 1 base short, with 8 bases between. CDR3 loop: CASSPGTGNTEAFF. The CDR3 coding sequence is TGTGCCAGCTCACCAGGGACTGGGAACACTGAAGCTTTCTTT.

The V call is TRBV5-1, the J call TRBJ1-2; D remains unclear. Between the trimmed V and J ends, which lost 0 bases and 2 bases, there was a span of 11 bases. The CDR3 runs 15 residues. The germline CDR1 and CDR2 sequences are SGHRS and YFSETQ. The CDR3 DNA reads TGCGCCAGCAGCTTGGGTTGGGGAGGAAACTATGGCTACACCTTC. It is translated as CASSLGWGGNYGYTF.

V is TRBV9 and J is TRBJ2-1; the match to TRBD2 covers 11 bases. Trimming cost V 0 bases and J 7 bases; bases outside gene matches: 6. The CDR3 runs to 16 residues. Germline CDR1 is SGDLS and CDR2 is YYNGEE. CDR3 sequence reads: CASSVVPSGRQNEQFF. The CDR3, as DNA: TGTGCCAGCAGCGTAGTTCCTAGCGGGAGGCAGAATGAGCAGTTCTTC. The full variable domain, rest sourced from reference TRBV9 and TRBJ2-1, is DSGVTQTPKHLITATGQRVTLRCSPRSGDLSVYWYQQSLDQGLQFLIQYYNGEERAKGNILERFSAQQFPDLHSELNLSSLELGDSALYFCASSVVPSGRQNEQFFGPGTRLTVL.

The genes are TRBV9 and TRBJ2-1; D possibly matches TRBD1 or TRBD2 (5 bases each). The CDR3 has 15 amino acids. Germline CDR1 and CDR2: SGDLS and YYNGEE. Trimming cost V 4 bases and J 8 bases, with 19 bases left between them. The CDR3 spells CASSPTGTTIYEQFF. For the CDR3, the DNA is TGTGCCAGCAGCCCCACCGGGACCACGATCTATGAGCAGTTCTTC.

The chain is built from TRBV6-1 and TRBJ1-3; D might be TRBD1 (5 bases). Trimming stripped 3 bases from V and 0 bases from J, with 15 bases between. Germline CDR1 MNHNS, CDR2 SASEGT. The CDR3 contains 17 residues. The CDR3 sequence: CASSERWGSDSGNTIYF. In DNA, the CDR3 is TGTGCCAGCAGTGAGCGTTGGGGGTCAGACTCTGGAAACACCATATATTTT.

The V gene is TRBV19, the J gene TRBJ2-1; D may be TRBD2 (5 bases). Germline values: CDR1 LNHDA, CDR2 SQIVND (reference sequence). The CDR3 runs to 13 residues. V was cut by 7 bases and J by 0 bases, with 7 bases left in between. The CDR3 bases are TGTGCCAGTACCCGGGACTCCTACAATGAGCAGTTCTTC. Its protein is CASTRDSYNEQFF.

This clone came up a few times. This CDR3 is CACRGGLNSEAFF. The CDR3 bases are TGTGCCTGCCGGGGGGGCCTTAACTCTGAAGCTTTCTTT. This chain connects TRBV30 to TRBJ1-1; D is possibly TRBD1 (6 bases). This CDR3 is 13 amino acids long. Germline CDR1 reads GTSNPN; CDR2 reads SVGIG (reference sequence). Trimming shortened V by 6 bases and J by 6 bases, and 17 bases separated the two germline ends.

This rearrangement joins TRBV4-2 to TRBJ1-5; the match to TRBD1 covers 7 bases. The CDR3 has 14 residues. Per germline, CDR1 LGHNA and CDR2 YNFKEQ. V dropped 0 bases and J dropped 4; count of bases not matched to a gene: 0. CDR3 nucleotide sequence: TGTGCCAGCAGCCAAGAACAGGGGAATCAGCCCCAGCATTTT. This encodes CASSQEQGNQPQHF.

The chain is built from TRBV5-6 and TRBJ2-7, with D uncertain. CDR3 length equals 13 residues. Trimming stripped 1 base from V and 3 bases from J, with 8 bases between. The V gene's germline CDR1 is SGHDT and CDR2 YYEEEE. The CDR3 DNA is TGTGCCAGCAGCTTGCAGGACGGCTACGAGCAGTACTTC. Translating it yields CASSLQDGYEQYF.

V is TRBV5-1 and J is TRBJ1-2; D is possibly TRBD1 (5 bases). The CDR3 contains 14 residues. CDR1 SGHRS and CDR2 YFSETQ come from the germline V gene. V was trimmed by 1 base and J by 6 bases, leaving 13 bases between them. The CDR3 spells CASSLIAGKDGYTF. CDR3 DNA sequence: TGCGCCAGCAGCTTGATCGCAGGGAAGGATGGCTACACCTTC.

The gene calls are TRBV5-1 and TRBJ2-5; 10 bases align to TRBD2. Gene TRBJ2-7 matches the end of the DNA better, so the J call may be wrong. Germline V gene lookup returns CDR1 SGHRS and CDR2 YFSETQ. The CDR3 runs 17 residues. As DNA, the CDR3 is TGCGCCAGCAGCTTGGCCGGCGTAGCGGGGGGATCCTACGAGCAGTACTTC. Amino acids: CASSLAGVAGGSYEQYF.

A few counts support this clone. The chain combines TRBV2 with TRBJ1-1; weak D call: TRBD1 (6 bases). The CDR3 totals 14 residues. Germline V gives CDR1 SNHLY, CDR2 FYNNEI. Trimming pared 8 bases from V and 1 base from J, leaving 14 bases between. The CDR3 DNA reads as TGTGCCAGCTTAGAGACAGGAACGAACACTGAAGCTTTCTTT. Translated: CASLETGTNTEAFF.

The chain uses TRBV5-1 and TRBJ1-2, with D hard to call. The CDR3 covers 14 residues. The V end was cut by 7 bases, the J end by 0 bases, with 13 bases between. CDR1 and CDR2 from the germline V gene are SGHRS and YFSETQ. CDR3 DNA sequence: TGCGCCAGCGGACCAGGAGACTCTAACTATGGCTACACCTTC. It yields the protein CASGPGDSNYGYTF.

J is TRBJ2-3 and V is TRBV5-4, with D unclear. The CDR3 covers 12 residues. Between the trimmed V and J ends, which lost 7 bases and 5 bases, there was a span of 11 bases. Looked up from germline, CDR1 is SGHNT and CDR2 is YYREEE (reference sequence). For the CDR3, the DNA is TGTGCCAGCGGGCCACGGCAAGATACGCAGTATTTT. Translation gives CASGPRQDTQYF.